One and the same sample provided the 18 T cell receptor beta chains below, sequenced in a study of blood T cell repertoires in COVID-19. Repertoires were generated with immunoSEQ multiplex PCR, while TCRdb's copy carries only in-frame clones and drops some. The repertoire holds 250,000 to 300,000 clones, with roughly nine tenths as singletons. Sequencing used PBMCs or T cells enriched from blood (not recorded which). These receptors originate from a woman aged 40 to 50 who had recovered from COVID-19.

V usage is TRBV6-2 or TRBV6-3 and J usage is TRBJ2-7; D is ambiguous. The CDR3 spans 11 residues. V gave up 4 bases and J gave up 2 bases, with 3 bases separating them. The germline V gene encodes CDR1 MNHEY and CDR2 SVGEGT. The CDR3 DNA follows: TGTGCCAGCAGTTCTGCCTACGAGCAGTACTTC. Residues: CASSSAYEQYF.

The rearrangement joins TRBV7-2 to TRBJ1-4; 9 bases fit TRBD1. The CDR3 spans 15 residues. Germline trimming cut 2 bases from V and 8 bases from J; bases unmatched to any gene: 6. Looked up from germline, CDR1 is SGHTA and CDR2 is FQGNSA. In DNA, the CDR3 is TGTGCCAGCAGCTTATTTGGACAGGGGAGCGAAAAACTGTTTTTT. This codes for CASSLFGQGSEKLFF. The full variable domain, rest sourced from reference TRBV7-2 and TRBJ1-4, is GAGVSQSPSNKVTEKGKDVELRCDPISGHTALYWYRQSLGQGLEFLIYFQGNSAPDKSGLPSDRFSAERTGGSVSTLTIQRTQQEDSAVYLCASSLFGQGSEKLFFGSGTQLSVL.

This chain connects TRBV3-1 (or the pseudogene TRBV3-2) to TRBJ1-6; D gene ambiguous. V was clipped by 7 bases and J by 7 bases, with 8 bases between them. Per the germline V gene, CDR1 is LGHDT and CDR2 is YNNKEL (reference sequence). CDR3 length: 12 amino acids. The CDR3 is CASNRMNSPLHF. In nucleotides, the CDR3 is TGTGCCAGCAACAGAATGAATTCACCCCTCCACTTT.

J is TRBJ1-1 and V is TRBV2, with 8 bases that match TRBD1. Per the germline V gene, CDR1 is SNHLY and CDR2 is FYNNEI. CDR3 size: 16 residues. The V and J ends lost 2 bases and 3 bases, in that order; junction bases with no gene match: 8. CDR3 region: CASSEMTGAAYTEAFF. The CDR3 DNA reads as TGTGCCAGCAGTGAAATGACAGGGGCTGCTTACACTGAAGCTTTCTTT.

The rearrangement links TRBV3-1 (or the pseudogene TRBV3-2) to TRBJ1-2, with D possibly TRBD1 on 5 matching bases. Trimming cost V 6 bases and J 8 bases, with 19 bases left between them. This CDR3 is built from 14 residues. Germline CDR1 reads LGHDT; CDR2 reads YNNKEL (reference sequence). In DNA form, the CDR3 reads TGTGCCAGCAGGAGAGCCGGGACTCCGGGGGGCTACACCTTC. It codes for CASRRAGTPGGYTF.

The CDR3 region is CASSRLTGNREQYF. CDR3 in DNA: TGTGCCAGCAGCCGGTTAACAGGGAACCGCGAGCAGTACTTC. The chain couples TRBV3-1 (or the pseudogene TRBV3-2) to TRBJ2-7, with D possibly matching TRBD1 (6 bases). Looked up from germline, CDR1 is LGHDT and CDR2 is YNNKEL (reference sequence). V was trimmed by 4 bases and J by 6 bases, leaving 16 bases between them. This CDR3 region has 14 residues.

This chain connects TRBV5-5 to TRBJ2-6; D is possibly TRBD2 (7 bases). V lost 4 bases to trimming and J lost 1 base, with 12 bases between them. Germline V gene lookup returns CDR1 SGHKS and CDR2 YYEKEE (reference sequence). There are 16 residues in the CDR3. The CDR3 DNA follows: TGTGCCAGCAGCCCTAGGGGGGGATCTGGGGCCAACGTCCTGACTTTC. Encoded protein: CASSPRGGSGANVLTF.

This chain connects TRBV15 to TRBJ1-2, with D possibly matching TRBD1 (6 bases). This CDR3 has 14 amino acids. The germline V gene encodes CDR1 LNHNV and CDR2 YYDKDF (reference sequence). Trimming shortened V by 3 bases and J by 7 bases, and 15 bases separated the two germline ends. CDR3 amino acids: CATSRGVGAPGYTF. As DNA, the CDR3 is TGTGCCACCAGCAGGGGCGTGGGGGCCCCTGGCTACACCTTC.

This sequence joins TRBV6-5 and TRBJ1-4; no clear D gene. Germline V lookup: CDR1 MNHEY, CDR2 SVGAGI. The CDR3 totals 14 residues. V was trimmed by 5 bases and J by 0 bases, leaving 7 bases between them. CDR3 sequence reads: CASSNTATNEKLFF. CDR3 in DNA: TGTGCCAGCAGTAACACAGCAACTAATGAAAAACTGTTTTTT.

The rearrangement joins TRBV4-1 to TRBJ1-2, with D possibly TRBD1 on 5 matching bases. In germline, CDR1 is MGHRA, CDR2 YSYEKL. V was pared by 1 base and J by 4 bases, with 13 bases between. The CDR3 is made up of 15 amino acids. CDR3 loop: CASSQASQGSYGYTF. The CDR3 region has the DNA TGCGCCAGCAGCCAAGCCAGTCAGGGCTCCTATGGCTACACCTTC.

The chain has TRBV30 and TRBJ2-2, with TRBD2 as a possible D gene (6 bases). Per germline, CDR1 GTSNPN and CDR2 SVGIG (reference sequence). The CDR3 has 16 residues. Trimming took 4 bases from V and 0 from J, leaving 15 bases between them. The CDR3 is CAWTGSGGANTGELFF. The CDR3 DNA reads TGTGCCTGGACCGGCAGCGGAGGGGCGAACACCGGGGAGCTGTTTTTT.

This chain connects TRBV6-6 to TRBJ2-1; TRBD2 is a possible D gene (6 bases). The CDR3 runs 15 residues. Trimming removed 3 bases at V and 7 bases at J, with 16 bases between. The germline gives CDR1 MNHNY, CDR2 SVGAGI (reference sequence). The CDR3 spells CASSYEGQGGNEQFF. For the CDR3, the DNA is TGTGCCAGCAGTTATGAGGGTCAGGGAGGAAATGAGCAGTTCTTC.

The chain carries TRBV14 and TRBJ1-1; 7 bases align to TRBD1. The CDR3 spans 14 residues. The V and J ends lost 6 bases and 5 bases, in that order; junction bases with no gene match: 9. Germline V gene data show CDR1 as SGHDN and CDR2 as FVKESK. The CDR3 protein is CASSLNRGGTEAFF. CDR3 DNA: TGTGCCAGCAGTCTAAACAGGGGAGGAACTGAAGCTTTCTTT.

The rearrangement links TRBV18 to TRBJ2-5; possible D gene TRBD1, 6 bases. Trimming removed 0 bases from V and 5 bases from J, with 16 bases in between. Germline V gene data show CDR1 as KGHSH and CDR2 as LQKENI. The CDR3 is 16 amino acids. This chain's CDR3 is CASSPPGIHRVETQYF. Here the CDR3 DNA reads TGTGCCAGCTCACCACCGGGGATCCACAGGGTCGAGACCCAGTACTTC.

The chain uses TRBV2 and TRBJ1-6; TRBD1 agrees at 8 bases. The V segment lost 6 bases and the J segment 5 bases; nucleotides outside the gene matches: 3. CDR1 and CDR2 (germline): SNHLY, FYNNEI. The CDR3 runs 14 residues. Here the CDR3 reads CASRKGQDNSPLHF. The CDR3 nucleotides read TGTGCCAGCAGGAAGGGACAGGATAATTCACCCCTCCACTTT.

CDR3 nucleotide sequence: TGTGCCAGCAGCGGGGATTTCTCTGGGGCCAACGTCCTGACTTTC. Amino acid sequence: CASSGDFSGANVLTF. V usage is TRBV6-4 and J usage is TRBJ2-6, with D possibly being TRBD2 (5 bases). Germline-derived CDR1 and CDR2 are MRHNA and SNTAGT. V was pared by 6 bases and J by 0 bases, with 9 bases between. The CDR3 loop spans 15 amino acids.

Worth noting for this clone: This same CDR3 is encoded by further DNA sequences in the sample. The chain joins TRBV27 to TRBJ1-5, with D unclear. This CDR3 spans 13 amino acids. Trimming left V 0 bases short and J 4 bases short, with 4 bases between. The germline V gene encodes CDR1 MNHEY and CDR2 SMNVEV (reference sequence). CDR3: CASSLSRNQPQHF. The CDR3 nucleotides are TGTGCCAGCAGTTTATCTCGGAATCAGCCCCAGCATTTT.

This clone was observed a handful of times. The rearrangement links TRBV10-3 to TRBJ2-1, with TRBD2 as a possible D gene (6 bases). V lost 0 bases to trimming and J lost 9 bases, with 15 bases between them. Germline V gene lookup returns CDR1 ENHRY and CDR2 SYGVKD. This CDR3 comprises 15 residues. CDR3 protein: CAISESSWRAIEQFF. The CDR3 DNA reads as TGTGCCATCAGTGAGTCGAGCTGGAGGGCTATTGAGCAGTTCTTC.